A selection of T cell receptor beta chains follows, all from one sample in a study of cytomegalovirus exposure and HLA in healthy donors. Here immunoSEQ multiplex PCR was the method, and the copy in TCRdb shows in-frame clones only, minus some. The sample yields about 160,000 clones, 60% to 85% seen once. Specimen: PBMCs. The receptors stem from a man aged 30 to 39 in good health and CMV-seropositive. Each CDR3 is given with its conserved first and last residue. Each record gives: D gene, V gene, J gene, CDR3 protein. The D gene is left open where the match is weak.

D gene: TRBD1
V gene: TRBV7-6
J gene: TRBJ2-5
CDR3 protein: CASSFRGKGETQYF

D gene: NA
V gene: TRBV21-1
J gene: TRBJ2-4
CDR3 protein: CASSKGQALAKNIQYF

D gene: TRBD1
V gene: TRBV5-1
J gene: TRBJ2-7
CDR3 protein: CASSLGVTGISYEQYF

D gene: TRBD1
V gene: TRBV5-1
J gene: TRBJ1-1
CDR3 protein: CASSLVGGDGTEAFF

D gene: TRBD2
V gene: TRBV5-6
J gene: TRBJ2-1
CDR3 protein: CASSLGGGLAGLYNEQFF

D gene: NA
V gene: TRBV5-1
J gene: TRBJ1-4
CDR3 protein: CASSEHMTAFNEKLFF

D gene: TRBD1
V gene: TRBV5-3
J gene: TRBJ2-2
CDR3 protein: CARSKRRRDRGPNTGELFF

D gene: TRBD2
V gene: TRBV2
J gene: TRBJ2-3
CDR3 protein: CASSILAGGTDTQYF

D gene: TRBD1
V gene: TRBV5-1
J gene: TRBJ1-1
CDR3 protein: CASSSFDRVGTEAFF

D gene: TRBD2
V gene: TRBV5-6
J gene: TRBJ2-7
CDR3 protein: CASSFGLAGGQEVDEQYF

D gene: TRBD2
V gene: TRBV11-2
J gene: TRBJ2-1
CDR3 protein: CASSKAGGYNEQFF

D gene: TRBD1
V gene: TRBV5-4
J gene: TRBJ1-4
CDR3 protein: CASSSRDRDEKLFF

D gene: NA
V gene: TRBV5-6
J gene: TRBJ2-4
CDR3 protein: CASSSRGRDIQYF

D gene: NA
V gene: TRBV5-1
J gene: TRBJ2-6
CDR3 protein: CASSLAGTQQGAGANVLTF

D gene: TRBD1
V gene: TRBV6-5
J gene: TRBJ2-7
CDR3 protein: CASSYVAGQDHEQYF

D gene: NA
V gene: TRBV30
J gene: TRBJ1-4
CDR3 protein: CARSTGEEKLFF

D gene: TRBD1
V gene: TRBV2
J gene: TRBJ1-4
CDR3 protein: CASRGTGGEKLFF

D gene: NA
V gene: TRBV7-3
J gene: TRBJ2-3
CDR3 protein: CASSWAPSGDTQYF

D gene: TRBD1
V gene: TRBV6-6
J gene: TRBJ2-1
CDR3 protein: CASSQQGGDYNEQFF

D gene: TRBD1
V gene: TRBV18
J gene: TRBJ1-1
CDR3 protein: CASSHSYRGRTTEAFF

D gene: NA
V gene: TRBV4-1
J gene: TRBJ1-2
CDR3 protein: CASSQGVAQRYGYTF

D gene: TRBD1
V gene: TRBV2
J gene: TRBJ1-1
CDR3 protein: CASSARGLSTEAFF

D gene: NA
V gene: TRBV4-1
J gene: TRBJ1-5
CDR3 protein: CASSQDFSVQGGNQPQHF

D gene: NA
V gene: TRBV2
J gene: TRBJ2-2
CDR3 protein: CASKLGATGELFF

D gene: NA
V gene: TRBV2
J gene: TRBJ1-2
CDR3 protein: CASNRDGYTF

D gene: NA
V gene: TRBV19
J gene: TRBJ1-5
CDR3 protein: CASSITGAGSNQPQHF

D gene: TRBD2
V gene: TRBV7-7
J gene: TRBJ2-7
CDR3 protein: CASSLEPGRVGEQYF

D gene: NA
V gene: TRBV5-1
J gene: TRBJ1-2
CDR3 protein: CASSFGESNYGYTF

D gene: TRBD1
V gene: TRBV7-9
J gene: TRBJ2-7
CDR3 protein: CASSFRDRESEQYF

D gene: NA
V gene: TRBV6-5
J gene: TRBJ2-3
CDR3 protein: CASRTRLGTDTQYF

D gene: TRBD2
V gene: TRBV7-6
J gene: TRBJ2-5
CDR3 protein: CASSLGAGGQETQYF

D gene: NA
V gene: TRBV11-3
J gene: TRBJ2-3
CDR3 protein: CASSLEAGPLTDTQYF

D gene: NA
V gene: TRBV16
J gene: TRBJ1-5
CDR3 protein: CASSSRGGSNQPQHF

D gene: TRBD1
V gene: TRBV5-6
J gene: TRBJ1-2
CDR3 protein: CASSLFTGAYDSNYGYTF

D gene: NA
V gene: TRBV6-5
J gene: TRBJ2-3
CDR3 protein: CASSYNIVADTQYF